Following are 26 T cell receptor beta chains from one sample sequenced in a study of T cell repertoires in cytomegalovirus infection. TCRdb reprocessed the reads via MiXCR and lists one record per CDR3 protein. The data show 900,000 to 950,000 distinct CDR3 sequences, roughly 30% seen once. These receptors' targets are unknown. Sequencing used cultured CD8+ T cells from PBMCs, obtained from culture after CMV antigen stimulation. The receptors shown here come from a human donor in good health (CMV status not recorded). Some clones in this sample may be carry-over from other donors' samples.

There are a few counts of this clonotype. The rearrangement uses TRBV2 and TRBJ2-1, with D uncertain. Germline-derived CDR1 and CDR2 are SNHLY and FYNNEI. Trimming took off 7 bases at V and 8 bases at J, with 12 bases between the two ends. The CDR3 runs to 12 residues. This CDR3 reads CASIKEGYEQFF. In DNA form, the CDR3 reads TGTGCCAGCATTAAGGAAGGGTATGAGCAGTTCTTC.

This clonotype showed up just a few times. This chain joins TRBV15 and TRBJ2-1; D tentatively reads TRBD1 or TRBD2 (5 bases each). Germline assignment: CDR1 LNHNV and CDR2 YYDKDF (reference sequence). V gave up 2 bases and J gave up 4 bases, with 15 bases separating them. The CDR3 spans 16 residues. CDR3 loop: CATSRRGQGPYNEQFF. DNA of the CDR3: TGTGCCACCAGCAGACGAGGCCAGGGACCTTACAATGAGCAGTTCTTC.

Only a few counts were recorded for this clonotype. V gene TRBV6-2 or TRBV6-3 combines with J gene TRBJ1-1; D is possibly TRBD1 (6 bases). Trimming left V 6 bases short and J 0 bases short, with 14 bases between. This CDR3 is 15 amino acids long. Germline assignment: CDR1 MNHEY and CDR2 SVGEGT. The DNA of the CDR3 is TGTGCCAGCAGCCCCGGGGGGGCTTTGAACACTGAAGCTTTCTTT. Protein product: CASSPGGALNTEAFF.

The chain has TRBV14 and TRBJ1-1; D not certain. The CDR3 length is 13 residues. Germline V gives CDR1 SGHDN, CDR2 FVKESK. Trimming pared 5 bases from V and 1 base from J, leaving 8 bases between. The CDR3 loop reads CASSYVPNTEAFF. The CDR3 DNA is TGTGCCAGCAGCTATGTCCCGAACACTGAAGCTTTCTTT.

Only a few counts were recorded for this clonotype. The chain carries TRBV2 and TRBJ1-3; D not resolved. V lost 2 bases to trimming and J lost 0 bases, with 5 bases between them. Germline CDR1 is SNHLY and CDR2 is FYNNEI. The CDR3 consists of 14 residues. The CDR3 DNA is TGTGCCAGCAGTGAAAGTTTCTCTGGAAACACCATATATTTT. Amino acid sequence: CASSESFSGNTIYF.

The chain uses TRBV27 and TRBJ1-1; weak D call: TRBD1 (5 bases). Germline-derived CDR1 and CDR2 are MNHEY and SMNVEV (reference sequence). The CDR3 sequence is 16 residues long. V was pared by 0 bases and J by 0 bases, with 11 bases between. CDR3 sequence: CASSLSQGSMNTEAFF. CDR3 coding DNA: TGTGCCAGCAGTTTATCGCAGGGAAGCATGAACACTGAAGCTTTCTTT.

The gene calls are TRBV18 and TRBJ2-1; D is ambiguous. Germline V gene sequence: CDR1 KGHSH, CDR2 LQKENI. This CDR3 has 17 residues. The ends were cut back, 3 bases at V and 4 bases at J, with 19 bases in the middle. CDR3 nucleotides: TGTGCCAGCTCACCCGGTAGCAGCCACCCATCTTACAATGAGCAGTTCTTC. It specifies CASSPGSSHPSYNEQFF.

This clonotype was seen more than once but under ten times. This rearrangement joins TRBV19 to TRBJ1-5; D is possibly TRBD1 (6 bases). V was pared by 3 bases and J by 1 base, with 16 bases between. CDR3 length: 17 residues. Germline V gene sequence: CDR1 LNHDA, CDR2 SQIVND (reference sequence). CDR3 loop: CASSMSSGAQSNQPQHF. CDR3 nucleotides: TGTGCCAGTAGTATGTCTTCGGGGGCTCAGAGCAATCAGCCCCAGCATTTT.

This clonotype was detected ten times or more. This chain joins TRBV5-1 and TRBJ2-5; D might be TRBD2 (6 bases). The V and J ends lost 0 bases and 5 bases respectively, with 11 bases between them. This CDR3 has 14 amino acids. Germline V gene lookup returns CDR1 SGHRS and CDR2 YFSETQ. In DNA, the CDR3 is TGCGCCAGCAGCTTGGTGACTAGTGTGGAGACCCAGTACTTC. This gives the protein CASSLVTSVETQYF.

This clonotype turned up a few times. V gene TRBV5-6 combines with J gene TRBJ2-1; 10 bases fit TRBD1. V lost 4 bases, J lost 8 bases, and 12 bases stayed unmatched. CDR3 length equals 16 residues. Germline CDR1 is SGHDT and CDR2 is YYEEEE. The CDR3 loop is CASSTGTGENYDEQFF. The CDR3, as DNA: TGTGCCAGCAGCACCGGGACAGGGGAAAATTACGATGAGCAGTTCTTC. Drawing the rest from reference TRBV5-6 and TRBJ2-1, the complete variable domain is DAGVTQSPTHLIKTRGQQVTLRCSPKSGHDTVSWYQQALGQGPQFIFQYYEEEERQRGNFPDRFSGHQFPNYSSELNVNALLLGDSALYLCASSTGTGENYDEQFFGPGTRLTVL.

The chain uses TRBV19 and TRBJ2-7; no clear D. Trimming stripped 8 bases from V and 7 bases from J, with 12 bases between. The CDR3 has 11 residues. The germline V gene encodes CDR1 LNHDA and CDR2 SQIVND (reference sequence). DNA of the CDR3: TGTGCCAGTCTCTATTTCGGGGAGCAGTACTTC. Translated: CASLYFGEQYF.

The chain recombines TRBV11-2 with TRBJ1-1; 8 nucleotides agree with TRBD1. V dropped 3 bases and J dropped 8; count of bases not matched to a gene: 5. This CDR3 has 13 residues. CDR1 and CDR2 from the germline V gene are SGHAT and FQNNGV. The CDR3 here is CASSFPGQVEAFF. The DNA of the CDR3 is TGTGCCAGCAGCTTTCCGGGACAGGTGGAAGCTTTCTTT.

This chain connects TRBV20-1 to TRBJ2-7; 7 bases match TRBD1. CDR3 length equals 16 residues. The ends lost 0 bases at V and 5 bases at J; junction bases unmatched: 13. From germline, CDR1 is DFQATT and CDR2 SNEGSKA (reference sequence). CDR3 in amino acids: CSARDLQGKRDNEQYF. In nucleotides, the CDR3 is TGCAGTGCTAGAGACCTACAGGGGAAGAGGGACAACGAGCAGTACTTC.

This clonotype was counted only a few times. V is TRBV5-6 and J is TRBJ2-7; possibly TRBD2 for D (6 bases). Trimming shortened V by 4 bases and J by 2 bases, and 13 bases separated the two germline ends. Germline loops: CDR1 SGHDT, CDR2 YYEEEE. The CDR3 contains 14 residues. Written as DNA, the CDR3 is TGTGCCAGCAGCCAGGACTATTTTCCCTACGAGCAGTACTTC. This encodes CASSQDYFPYEQYF.

This clonotype was recorded a few times. The chain employs TRBV19 and TRBJ1-2; possibly TRBD1 for D (6 bases). V was clipped by 9 bases and J by 7 bases, with 9 bases between them. Germline V CDR1 and CDR2: LNHDA, SQIVND (reference sequence). The CDR3 has 10 residues. The CDR3 nucleotides are TGTGCCAGCCGAGGGGGTGGCTACACCTTC. Translation: CASRGGGYTF. Supplemented by reference TRBV19 and TRBJ1-2, the full variable domain reads DGGITQSPKYLFRKEGQNVTLSCEQNLNHDAMYWYRQDPGQGLRLIYYSQIVNDFQKGDIAEGYSVSREKKESFPLTVTSAQKNPTAFYLCASRGGGYTFGSGTRLTVV.

Of note for this clonotype: One base away lies a much larger clone, so this may be a sequencing read error. J is TRBJ2-1 and V is TRBV7-9; unclear D gene. The CDR3 covers 15 residues. Per the germline V gene, CDR1 is SEHNR and CDR2 is FQNEAQ (reference sequence). The V end lost 2 bases, the J end lost 0 bases, and 8 bases lay between the germline ends. The CDR3 region is CASSLRQDSYNEQFF. For the CDR3, the DNA is TGTGCCAGCAGCTTAAGGCAGGACTCCTACAATGAGCAGTTCTTC.

The chain recombines TRBV12-3 or TRBV12-4 with TRBJ2-5; D is undetermined. The CDR3 totals 16 residues. V was cut by 6 bases and J by 4 bases, with 21 bases left in between. DNA of the CDR3: TGTGCCAGCAGCCCCAGAGCAAGGCTAGGTGTAGAGACCCAGTACTTC. Its translation is CASSPRARLGVETQYF.

Comment on this clonotype: Compared with germline, one end of the junction differs, possibly owing to a read error. The CDR3 spells CVISKGRQNQPQHF. As DNA, the CDR3 is TGTGTCATCAGTAAAGGGAGGCAAAATCAGCCCCAGCATTTT. The gene calls are TRBV10-3 and TRBJ1-5; D not certain. Germline CDR1 ENHRY, CDR2 SYGVKD. The CDR3 spans 14 residues.

The CDR3 spells CASSQIRGGYTF. The DNA for the CDR3 is TGCGCCAGCAGCCAAATACGCGGTGGCTACACCTTC. J is TRBJ1-2 and V is TRBV4-1; D ambiguous. V lost 2 bases to trimming and J lost 7 bases, with 8 bases between them. The CDR3 has 12 residues. Germline CDR1 is MGHRA and CDR2 is YSYEKL.

The chain is built from TRBV19 and TRBJ1-5; no definite D call. Trimming took off 8 bases at V and 2 bases at J, with 13 bases between the two ends. The CDR3 has 14 amino acids. Looked up from germline, CDR1 is LNHDA and CDR2 is SQIVND (reference sequence). Here the CDR3 reads CASRSRVGNQPQHF. The CDR3 DNA is TGTGCCAGTCGGTCGCGGGTTGGCAATCAGCCCCAGCATTTT.

This sequence joins TRBV15 and TRBJ2-1, with unresolved D. Trimming cost V 1 base and J 3 bases, with 4 bases left between them. Germline V gene sequence: CDR1 LNHNV, CDR2 YYDKDF (reference sequence). The CDR3 is 13 amino acids. The CDR3 loop reads CATSRVNYNEQFF. In nucleotides, the CDR3 is TGTGCCACCAGCAGAGTGAACTACAATGAGCAGTTCTTC.

Note on this clonotype: A read error is possible here, since a much larger clone lies one base away. The V and J genes are TRBV12-3 or TRBV12-4 and TRBJ2-7; maybe TRBD2 (6 bases). V was cut by 2 bases and J by 7 bases, with 12 bases left in between. The CDR3 is 13 amino acids. CDR3 sequence (DNA): TGTGCCAGCAGTTTACCGGGGGTGCGAGAGCAGTACTTC. Its protein product is CASSLPGVREQYF.

The V call is TRBV5-1, the J call TRBJ2-1; tentative D call: TRBD2 (6 bases). The CDR3 is 15 residues long. Germline CDR1 SGHRS, CDR2 YFSETQ. The germline V and J ends were trimmed by 4 bases and 3 bases, with 14 bases remaining between them. In DNA form, the CDR3 reads TGCGCCAGCAGCGCCCCAGCGGACTACTACAATGAGCAGTTCTTC. This translates into CASSAPADYYNEQFF.

The chain employs TRBV4-1 and TRBJ2-7, with 9 nucleotides matching TRBD1. The V gene's germline CDR1 is MGHRA and CDR2 YSYEKL. With V trimmed by 4 bases and J by 3 bases, 7 bases remained unmatched. The CDR3 loop spans 15 amino acids. The CDR3 DNA is TGCGCCAGCAGCCGCTCCGGGACAGGGAACTACGAGCAGTACGTC. This encodes CASSRSGTGNYEQYV.

This clonotype was counted only a few times. The V call is TRBV28, the J call TRBJ1-1; D is uncertain. The CDR3 covers 15 residues. Trimming cost V 7 bases and J 0 bases, with 15 bases left between them. The V gene's germline CDR1 is MDHEN and CDR2 SYDVKM. The CDR3 loop is CASILRLGMNTEAFF. CDR3 coding DNA: TGTGCCAGCATCCTCCGCCTTGGGATGAACACTGAAGCTTTCTTT.

In its sample, this clonotype was seen a few times. The gene calls are TRBV19 and TRBJ2-7; 10 bases agree with TRBD2. Losses at the gene ends were 5 bases for V and 2 bases for J; bases not matched to a gene: 3. In germline, CDR1 is LNHDA, CDR2 SQIVND (reference sequence). This CDR3 spans 14 amino acids. DNA for the CDR3: TGTGCCAGTAGTGTTACTAGCGGGACCTACGAGCAGTACTTC. It specifies CASSVTSGTYEQYF.